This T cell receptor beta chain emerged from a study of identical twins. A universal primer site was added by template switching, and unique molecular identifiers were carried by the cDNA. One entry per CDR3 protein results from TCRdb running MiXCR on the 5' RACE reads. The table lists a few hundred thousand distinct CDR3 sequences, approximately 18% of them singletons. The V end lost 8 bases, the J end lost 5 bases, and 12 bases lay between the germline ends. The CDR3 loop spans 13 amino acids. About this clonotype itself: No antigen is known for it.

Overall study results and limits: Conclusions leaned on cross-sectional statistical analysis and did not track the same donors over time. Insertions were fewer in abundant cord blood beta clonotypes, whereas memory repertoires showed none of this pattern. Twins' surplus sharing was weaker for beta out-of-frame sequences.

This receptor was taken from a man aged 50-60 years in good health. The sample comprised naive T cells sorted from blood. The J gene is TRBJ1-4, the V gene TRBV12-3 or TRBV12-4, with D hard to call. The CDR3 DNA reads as TGTGCCAGCCAAAGGCAGCCAAATGAAAAACTGTTTTTT. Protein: CASQRQPNEKLFF.